The source of this T cell receptor beta chain is a study of Ad26.COV2.S vaccination and SARS-CoV-2 variants (dated by TCRdb to the early 2020s). About the study as a whole: Donors in the vaccine arm were drawn from COV1001, a multicentre, randomized, double-blind, placebo-controlled phase I-IIa trial testing Ad26.COV2.S in healthy adults. Dosing of Ad26.COV2.S was intramuscular, at either 5x10^10 or 1x10^11 viral particles, delivered as one shot or as two shots spaced 56 days apart. TCRbeta repertoire sequencing was used to assess the specificity and breadth of SARS-CoV-2-reactive T cell receptors after Ad26.COV2.S vaccination. The TCR-sequenced set comprised approximately 32 samples: roughly 19 Ad26.COV2.S vaccine recipients, 5 placebo recipients and 8 SARS-CoV-2 convalescent individuals. Participants in the trial were split at random into five groups of five each, receiving low-dose or high-dose Ad26.COV2.S once or twice, or else placebo on both occasions. Throughout the experiments and outcome assessment, investigators stayed blinded to trial group allocation. Results and caveats for the whole study, not just this receptor: Spike-specific TCR breadth was higher in Ad26.COV2.S recipients than in placebo recipients (P = 0.0014). The study lacked the statistical power to compare responses across vaccine doses or regimens. It was noted by the authors that total T cell responses may have been underestimated by the TCR breadth and depth analyses. Substantial breadth of spike-specific CD8+ and CD4+ T cell responses was reported after vaccination. Comparable non-spike TCR breadth was observed between vaccine and placebo recipients, consistent with only spike being contained in the vaccine.

The CDR3 has 14 amino acids, counting the end cysteine and phenylalanine. Just CDR3 DNA is preserved here, 42 bases in frame from base 1. CDR1 and CDR2, per the germline V gene (reference sequence), are LGHDT and YNNKEL. V ends up 3 bases short and J 6 bases short, with an unmatched junction base count of 6. Regarding this clone: The clone's antigen remains unknown. Per-nucleotide qualities are absent, and no much larger clonotype sits a single base away.

The immunoSEQ Assay was used to sequence TCRbeta CDR3 regions. After extraction, genomic DNA underwent amplification by bias-controlled multiplex PCR, followed by high-throughput sequencing. Per the source publication's procedure: To quantify the absolute abundance of every unique TCRbeta CDR3 region, sequences were collapsed and filtered. T cell fraction was estimated by normalizing TCRbeta template counts to usable DNA, which was measured by amplifying reference genes present in all nucleated cells. Repertoire TCRs were annotated as SARS-CoV-2-specific when V gene, CDR3 amino acid sequence and J gene were exactly matched to a known reactive TCR set. The reference SARS-CoV-2 TCR set was obtained from MIRA and was filtered for enrichment in COVID-19-positive ImmuneCODE repertoires, whereby public or cross-reactive TCRs were removed. Using the MIRA antigens, annotated TCRs were further analysed by specific ORF or by position within an ORF. Depth was the summed frequency of annotated unique rearrangements, while breadth was defined as annotated unique rearrangements over total unique productive rearrangements. Two-sided Wilcoxon rank-sum tests were used to compare TCR breadth between groups. Sourced from immuneACCESS, this table was stored by TCRdb with only in-frame sequences that have V and J called. A share of the clones is absent; for the studies checked, an unresolved V gene accounts for under half, and the remainder has no known explanation. That table is the source of V, J and clone size, and D and trimming were worked out from the DNA. This sample lists about 390,000 clones; approximately 92% were detected once. Approximately 1.6% of the sample lies in the top ten.

Reading the label with the study, this specimen's treatment or condition is: about 20 received Ad26.COV2.S at low or high dose, single or two shots; 5 received placebo; per-sample allocation not given. For vaccine and placebo recipients, the sequenced repertoires came from samples collected on day 63 after the first injection. Between 29 July and 7 August 2020, Cohort 1b enrolled 25 adults aged 18-55 years at one site in Boston, USA. Ad26.COV2.S was a replication-incompetent adenovirus type 26 vector that expressed a prefusion-stabilized SARS-CoV-2 spike protein derived from the original Wuhan strain.

The rearranged segments are TRBV3-1 (or the pseudogene TRBV3-2) and TRBJ2-7, and 9 junctional nucleotides match TRBD1. The source of this sequence is a person aged 18-60 years who received the Ad26.COV2.S COVID-19 vaccine or a placebo. Sequenced here: peripheral blood, sampled in a trial of Ad26.COV2.S vaccine versus placebo. The CDR3 region reads CASSHSLGQGEQYF. The nucleotides read TGTGCCAGCAGCCACAGCCTGGGACAGGGCGAGCAGTACTTC.